This passage covers 30 T cell receptor beta chains from one sample sequenced in a study of response to subunit inactivated influenza vaccine. One entry per CDR3 protein, called by TCRdb with MiXCR from the RT-PCR reads. This sample has roughly 780,000 distinct CDR3 sequences; approximately 17% occur once, and the top ten carry roughly a tenth. The specimen comprised PBMCs from blood, sampled roughly 5 days after vaccination. All receptors come from a man over 45 who received an inactivated influenza vaccine.

The chain recombines TRBV7-2 with TRBJ2-7; no clear D. Germline V gene data show CDR1 as SGHTA and CDR2 as FQGNSA. The CDR3 sequence is 15 residues long. V lost 1 base and J lost 0, with 10 bases in between. This CDR3 reads CASSLDGGSSYEQYF. CDR3 coding DNA: TGTGCCAGCAGCTTAGATGGCGGCTCCTCCTACGAGCAGTACTTC. Full variable domain (outside the CDR3, taken from reference TRBV7-2 and TRBJ2-7): GAGVSQSPSNKVTEKGKDVELRCDPISGHTALYWYRQSLGQGLEFLIYFQGNSAPDKSGLPSDRFSAERTGGSVSTLTIQRTQQEDSAVYLCASSLDGGSSYEQYFGPGTRLTVT.

This clonotype has a handful of counts. V gene TRBV12-3 or TRBV12-4 combines with J gene TRBJ1-2; TRBD1 matches at 8 bases. The CDR3 runs 13 residues. Unmatched junction bases numbered 4, after V lost 5 bases and J lost 5 bases. CDR3 in amino acids: CASSETGEYGYTF. The CDR3 DNA follows: TGTGCCAGCAGTGAGACAGGGGAGTATGGCTACACCTTC.

This clonotype was recorded a few times. V is TRBV7-9 and J is TRBJ2-1; 10 positions agree with TRBD2. V was clipped by 2 bases and J by 8 bases; unmatched bases: 6. Germline V CDR1 and CDR2: SEHNR, FQNEAQ (reference sequence). This CDR3 comprises 15 residues. CDR3 loop: CASSLRASGSHEQFF. As DNA, the CDR3 is TGTGCCAGCAGCTTAAGGGCTAGCGGGAGTCATGAGCAGTTCTTC. The full variable domain, completed using reference TRBV7-9 and TRBJ2-1, is DTGVSQNPRHKITKRGQNVTFRCDPISEHNRLYWYRQTLGQGPEFLTYFQNEAQLEKSRLLSDRFSAERPKGSFSTLEIQRTEQGDSAMYLCASSLRASGSHEQFFGPGTRLTVL.

The chain is built from TRBV12-3 or TRBV12-4 and TRBJ2-5, with TRBD1 matching over 7 bases. With 9 bases clipped from V and 4 bases from J, the junction kept 8 bases outside the gene matches. CDR3 length: 13 amino acids. CDR3: CASQGVGSETQYF. The CDR3 region has the DNA TGTGCCAGTCAGGGGGTAGGGTCAGAGACCCAGTACTTC.

The V gene is TRBV24-1, the J gene TRBJ2-2; 11 nucleotides match TRBD1. The CDR3 has 17 residues. The junction had 11 bases not matched to a gene; V was cut back by 5 bases and J by 7 bases. The germline CDR1 and CDR2 sequences are KGHDR and SFDVKD. Here the CDR3 reads CATSGTAGTGGVGELFF. The CDR3 nucleotides read TGTGCCACCAGTGGGACGGCCGGGACAGGGGGTGTCGGGGAGCTGTTTTTT.

The sample holds a few counts of this clonotype. The J gene is TRBJ1-2, the V gene TRBV24-1; no clear D gene. The CDR3 is 17 amino acids. V was clipped by 4 bases and J by 8 bases, with 25 bases between them. Germline values: CDR1 KGHDR, CDR2 SFDVKD. CDR3 nucleotide sequence: TGTGCCACCAGTGAGGGAGGGTCAGGACTCTCCGGGAGGGGCTACACCTTC. Protein: CATSEGGSGLSGRGYTF.

This clonotype appeared a few times. The rearrangement joins TRBV20-1 to TRBJ2-7; 7 bases fit TRBD1. In germline, CDR1 is DFQATT, CDR2 SNEGSKA (reference sequence). J lost 5 bases, V lost 7 bases, and 8 bases had no gene match. CDR3 size: 12 residues. The DNA for the CDR3 is TGCAGTGGGTTTTTAGGGGGCGACGAGCAGTACTTC. It translates to CSGFLGGDEQYF.

The chain has TRBV4-1 and TRBJ2-7, with 11 bases that match TRBD1. The CDR3 runs 15 residues. V shed 2 bases and J 2 bases; nucleotides not matched to a gene: 2. CDR1 and CDR2 from the germline V gene are MGHRA and YSYEKL. CDR3 region: CASSQRDRGTYEQYF. The CDR3 DNA reads TGCGCCAGCAGCCAACGGGACAGGGGGACCTACGAGCAGTACTTC.

The V call is TRBV7-9, the J call TRBJ1-6; possible D gene TRBD1, 5 bases. Trimming stripped 0 bases from V and 7 bases from J, with 10 bases between. Germline V gives CDR1 SEHNR, CDR2 FQNEAQ (reference sequence). The CDR3 spans 15 residues. The CDR3 DNA sequence: TGTGCCAGCAGCTTAGCAGGGAGGGGCAATTCACCCCTCCACTTT. It is translated as CASSLAGRGNSPLHF.

This clonotype was found a few times. This chain connects TRBV7-8 to TRBJ2-7; D may be TRBD2 (5 bases). Trimming cost V 2 bases and J 0 bases, with 11 bases left between them. Germline V lookup: CDR1 SGHVS, CDR2 FQNEAQ. This CDR3 has 15 amino acids. The DNA of the CDR3 is TGTGCCAGCAGCTTAAATCCGGGGAACTCCTACGAGCAGTACTTC. Translating it yields CASSLNPGNSYEQYF. Complete variable domain (other parts from reference TRBV7-8 and TRBJ2-7): GAGVSQSPRYKVAKRGQDVALRCDPISGHVSLFWYQQALGQGPEFLTYFQNEAQLDKSGLPSDRFFAERPEGSVSTLKIQRTQQEDSAVYLCASSLNPGNSYEQYFGPGTRLTVT.

This chain connects TRBV29-1 to TRBJ1-5; D gene uncertain. The V gene lost 6 bases and the J gene lost 4 bases, with 13 bases spanning the gap. The germline V gene encodes CDR1 SQVTM and CDR2 ANQGSEA. The CDR3 has 13 residues. CDR3 nucleotide sequence: TGCAGCGTCTCCCTCGGGGTAAATCAGCCCCAGCATTTT. This gives the protein CSVSLGVNQPQHF.

This clonotype was seen only a few times. The chain joins TRBV29-1 to TRBJ1-1; weak D call: TRBD1 (6 bases). This CDR3 has 10 amino acids. Germline-derived CDR1 and CDR2 are SQVTM and ANQGSEA. V lost 6 bases and J 8 bases, leaving 10 bases between the germline ends. The CDR3 region has the DNA TGCAGCGTGAGGACAGCCGAAGCTTTCTTT. As protein: CSVRTAEAFF.

This clonotype was observed a few times. This rearrangement joins TRBV4-1 to TRBJ2-3, with TRBD2 matching over 8 bases. The CDR3 sequence is 15 residues long. Trimming cost V 3 bases and J 2 bases; bases outside gene matches: 4. Germline V gives CDR1 MGHRA, CDR2 YSYEKL. The CDR3 bases are TGCGCCAGCAGCCAGGTAGCGGGACCCACAGATACGCAGTATTTT. Protein sequence: CASSQVAGPTDTQYF.

This chain joins TRBV20-1 and TRBJ2-5, with 9 bases lining up with TRBD2. Germline V gene lookup returns CDR1 DFQATT and CDR2 SNEGSKA (reference sequence). Trimming took 0 bases from V and 4 from J; bases not matched to a gene: 6. The CDR3 has 15 residues. The CDR3, as DNA: TGCAGTGCTAGAGACTTCTTACTAGCGGGAGAGACCCAGTACTTC. Encoded protein: CSARDFLLAGETQYF.

This clonotype was detected only a few times. The rearrangement uses TRBV7-2 and TRBJ2-7; D might be TRBD1 (6 bases). With 5 bases removed from V and 6 bases from J, the gap between germline ends came to 14 bases. Germline V lookup: CDR1 SGHTA, CDR2 FQGNSA. This CDR3 comprises 13 residues. This CDR3 reads CASSKTGTFEQYF. The CDR3 region has the DNA TGTGCCAGCAGCAAGACCGGGACATTCGAGCAGTACTTC.

This clonotype appeared a few times. This rearrangement joins TRBV19 to TRBJ2-1; possible D gene TRBD1, 6 bases. Germline-derived CDR1 and CDR2 are LNHDA and SQIVND (reference sequence). Trimming took off 5 bases at V and 2 bases at J, with 16 bases between the two ends. This CDR3 is 16 amino acids long. The CDR3 DNA reads as TGTGCCAGTAGTTTCATACAGGGAGCACCCTACAATGAGCAGTTCTTC. It specifies CASSFIQGAPYNEQFF.

This clonotype was picked up a small number of times. The V and J genes are TRBV15 and TRBJ2-1; D may be TRBD1 (6 bases). The V end was cut by 2 bases, the J end by 4 bases, with 12 bases between. From germline, CDR1 is LNHNV and CDR2 YYDKDF (reference sequence). The CDR3 totals 15 residues. The CDR3 DNA reads as TGTGCCACCAGCAGACAAAGACAGGTATACAATGAGCAGTTCTTC. This encodes CATSRQRQVYNEQFF.

This clonotype has only a few counts. J is TRBJ2-2 and V is TRBV12-3 or TRBV12-4; 11 nucleotides match TRBD1. Trimming removed 6 bases from V and 15 bases from J; junction bases left unmatched: 6. The CDR3 is 12 amino acids. In DNA form, the CDR3 reads TGTGCCAGCAGAGACGGGACAGGGGGATTGTTTTTT. The encoded protein is CASRDGTGGLFF.

The CDR3 reads CASSQDDSPASNYEQYF. DNA of the CDR3: TGTGCCAGCAGCCAAGATGACTCCCCAGCGTCCAACTACGAGCAGTACTTC. This chain connects TRBV14 to TRBJ2-7; D uncertain. The CDR3 is 17 amino acids. The V gene's germline CDR1 is SGHDN and CDR2 FVKESK. Trimming left V 0 bases short and J 3 bases short, with 18 bases between.

This rearrangement joins TRBV11-2 to TRBJ2-1, with TRBD1 identical over 9 bases. The J segment lost 1 base and the V segment lost 4 bases, leaving 5 bases of the junction unmatched. The CDR3 length is 16 residues. CDR1 and CDR2 from the germline V gene are SGHAT and FQNNGV. The CDR3 DNA sequence: TGTGCCAGCAGCTCCGTACAGGGGGCTTCCTACAATGAGCAGTTCTTC. Translated: CASSSVQGASYNEQFF.

This clonotype came up once. The chain couples TRBV3-1 to TRBJ2-2; 9 nucleotides agree with TRBD1. Germline trimming cut 5 bases from V and 5 bases from J; bases unmatched to any gene: 6. This CDR3 spans 15 amino acids. CDR1 is LGHDT and CDR2 is YNNKEL in the germline V gene (reference sequence). CDR3 sequence reads: CASSYGTGITGELFF. CDR3 nucleotides: TGTGCCAGCAGCTACGGGACAGGGATAACCGGGGAGCTGTTTTTT.

The genes are TRBV20-1 and TRBJ2-7; 10 bases are shared with TRBD2. Looked up from germline, CDR1 is DFQATT and CDR2 is SNEGSKA (reference sequence). Trimming removed 4 bases from V and 4 bases from J; junction bases left unmatched: 10. The CDR3 runs 15 residues. CDR3 coding DNA: TGCAGTGCTACAGATTCTAGCGGGAGTTATTACGAGCAGTACTTC. Protein: CSATDSSGSYYEQYF.

This clonotype was picked up a small number of times. The V and J genes are TRBV7-8 and TRBJ1-1; D is uncertain. Germline CDR1 is SGHVS and CDR2 is FQNEAQ. Trimming removed 4 bases from V and 1 base from J, with 25 bases in between. The CDR3 consists of 19 residues. The CDR3 is CASSSLFQPTKNQNTEAFF. The CDR3 nucleotides are TGTGCCAGCAGCTCCCTGTTTCAGCCGACAAAAAACCAGAACACTGAAGCTTTCTTT.

The V call is TRBV7-6, the J call TRBJ2-1; 8 bases map to TRBD2. After removal of 5 bases from V and 8 bases from J, the junction contained 5 bases not matched to a gene. Germline CDR1 reads SGHVS; CDR2 reads FNYEAQ. The CDR3 length is 13 residues. DNA for the CDR3: TGTGCCAGCAGCAGGGGACTAGACGATGAGCAGTTCTTC. This gives the protein CASSRGLDDEQFF.

The chain couples TRBV6-2 or TRBV6-3 to TRBJ2-3; the D call may be TRBD1 or TRBD2 (6 bases each). Trimming removed 4 bases at V and 4 bases at J, with 12 bases between. The CDR3 sequence is 14 residues long. In germline, CDR1 is MNHEY, CDR2 SVGEGT. For the CDR3, the DNA is TGTGCCAGCAGTTTTGGTGGGGGGCCAGATACGCAGTATTTT. Protein sequence: CASSFGGGPDTQYF.

Only a few counts were recorded for this clonotype. For the CDR3, the DNA is TGCGCCAGCAGCGGCGGACACTCCGGCCAAGAGACCCAGTACTTC. Its protein product is CASSGGHSGQETQYF. The J gene is TRBJ2-5, the V gene TRBV5-1; D is perhaps TRBD1 (5 bases). Germline assignment: CDR1 SGHRS and CDR2 YFSETQ. V lost 4 bases and J lost 1, with 14 bases in between. The CDR3 is 15 amino acids.

The gene calls are TRBV12-3 or TRBV12-4 and TRBJ2-7; TRBD2 might be the D (6 bases). CDR3 length: 15 amino acids. V shed 4 bases and J shed 2 bases, with 15 bases lying between them. The CDR3 here is CASSSSAGYTYEQYF. CDR3 nucleotides: TGTGCCAGCAGTTCGTCCGCGGGGTATACCTACGAGCAGTACTTC.

The V and J genes are TRBV12-3 or TRBV12-4 and TRBJ1-1; D gene unclear. This CDR3 region has 13 residues. Trimming took off 7 bases at V and 7 bases at J, with 16 bases between the two ends. This chain's CDR3 is CASTTMNRGEAFF. In DNA form, the CDR3 reads TGTGCCAGCACCACTATGAACCGGGGTGAAGCTTTCTTT.

In its sample, this clonotype was seen a few times. V usage is TRBV5-1 and J usage is TRBJ2-6; perhaps D is TRBD1 or TRBD2 (5 bases each). The CDR3 is made up of 17 amino acids. Trimming shortened V by 2 bases and J by 4 bases, and 16 bases separated the two germline ends. Germline V gene data show CDR1 as SGHRS and CDR2 as YFSETQ. CDR3 DNA: TGCGCCAGCAGCTTAGGGACGTTACTCTACGGGGCCAACGTCCTGACTTTC. It codes for CASSLGTLLYGANVLTF.

As concerns this clonotype: One end of the junction does not line up with germline, which may come from a read error. This chain links TRBV5-1 with TRBJ2-5; D perhaps matches TRBD2 (5 bases). Germline CDR1 and CDR2: SGHRS and YFSETQ. This CDR3 contains 14 residues. This CDR3 reads CAGSLGGSQETQYF. For the CDR3, the DNA is TGCGCCGGCAGCCTAGGTGGGAGCCAAGAGACCCAGTACTTC.